This T cell receptor beta chain was observed in a study of CD8+ T cells in alopecia areata. Comment on this clone: What it recognizes is unknown.

Study conclusions and caveats: Normal scalp showed lower clonality than lesional scalp, especially alopecia totalis/universalis.

Trimming took off 4 bases at V and 7 bases at J, with 8 bases between the two ends. From germline, CDR1 is SQVTM and CDR2 ANQGSEA. The CDR3 is made up of 11 amino acids. RNA extraction was followed by reverse transcription into cDNA, which acted as the sequencing template. Generated by immunoSEQ multiplex PCR, the TCRdb table keeps only in-frame clones and is missing some. The table lists 200,000 to 250,000 clones, approximately 61% of them singletons. This specimen consisted of CD4+ T cells sorted from blood, obtained at week 0. This chain uses TRBV29-1 with TRBJ2-1, with D hard to call. This receptor was taken from a human donor with alopecia areata. CDR3 in amino acids: CSVVRRNEQFF. For the CDR3, the DNA is TGCAGCGTTGTACGTCGGAATGAGCAGTTCTTC.